The entry below describes one T cell receptor beta chain. Trimming took off 4 bases at V and 0 bases at J, with 8 bases between the two ends. The length of the CDR3 is 14 residues. Germline lookup yields CDR1 SGHNT and CDR2 YYREEE (reference sequence). The sample belongs to a study of T cell responses to AZD1222 COVID-19 vaccine. Profiled with immunoSEQ multiplex PCR; TCRdb holds only in-frame clones, not every one. The data hold 100,000 or so clones, with around nine tenths observed a single time. This TCR came from an adult who received the AZD1222 COVID-19 vaccine. Here the sequenced sample was peripheral blood, taken 28 days after the second AZD1222 dose. V is TRBV5-4 and J is TRBJ1-3; D unclear. CDR3 in DNA: TGTGCCAGCAGCCGGAGGAGCTCTGGAAACACCATATATTTT. Protein product: CASSRRSSGNTIYF.